The clone carrying this T cell receptor beta chain was seen only once. The data were obtained in a study of OX40 agonist ivuxolimab in advanced cancers. The method was immunoSEQ multiplex PCR; TCRdb's version includes in-frame clones alone and lacks a portion of them. The sample yields tens of thousands of clones, more than 75% seen once. This CDR3 is built from 14 residues. The germline V and J ends were trimmed by 2 bases and 1 base, with 9 bases remaining between them. Germline lookup yields CDR1 KGHSH and CDR2 LQKENI. The chain carries TRBV18 and TRBJ2-7, with D uncertain. The specimen was CD4+ or CD8+ T cells sorted from blood, collected in a trial of the OX40 agonist ivuxolimab. The receptor was derived from an adult with an advanced solid tumor such as melanoma, head and neck, liver or kidney cancer. This CDR3 reads CASSPSGSSYEQYF. In DNA form, the CDR3 reads TGTGCCAGCTCACCATCGGGTAGTTCCTACGAGCAGTACTTC.